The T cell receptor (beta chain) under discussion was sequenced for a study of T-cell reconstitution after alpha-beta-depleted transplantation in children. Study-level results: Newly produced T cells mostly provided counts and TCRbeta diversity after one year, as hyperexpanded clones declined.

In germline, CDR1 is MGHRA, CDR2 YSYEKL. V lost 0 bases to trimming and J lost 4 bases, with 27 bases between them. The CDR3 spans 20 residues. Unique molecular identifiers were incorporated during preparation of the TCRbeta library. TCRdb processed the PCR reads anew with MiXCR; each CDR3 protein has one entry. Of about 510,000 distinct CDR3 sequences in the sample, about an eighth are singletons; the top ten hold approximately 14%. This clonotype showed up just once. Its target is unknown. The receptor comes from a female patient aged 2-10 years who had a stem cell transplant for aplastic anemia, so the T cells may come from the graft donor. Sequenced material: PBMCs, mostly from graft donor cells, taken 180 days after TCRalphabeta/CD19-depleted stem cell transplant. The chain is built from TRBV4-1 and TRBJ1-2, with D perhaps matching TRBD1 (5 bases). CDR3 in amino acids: CASSQDGTRGTTHLSYGYTF. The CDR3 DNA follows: TGCGCCAGCAGCCAAGATGGGACTAGAGGGACTACCCACCTTAGCTATGGCTACACCTTC.